The 20 T cell receptor beta chains reported below all come from one sample, sequenced in a study of a mutant IDH1 vaccine in newly diagnosed glioma (dated by TCRdb to about 2021). The receptor library was made with the immunoSEQ multiplex PCR assay. Not all clones reach the TCRdb copy of this immuneACCESS table, which keeps in-frame sequences only. Checked studies attribute under half of the gap to unresolved V genes and leave the rest unexplained. The sample table records tens of thousands of clones; about 80% of these occur just once. Of the sample, 15% is held by the ten largest clones. These receptors' antigens are unknown. In the paper's terms, the time point label means: week 35, safety follow-up. Each vaccine dose, consisting of 300 ug of a 20-mer mutant IDH1 peptide in Montanide, was administered subcutaneously with topical imiquimod. Sequencing used PBMCs, obtained from a glioma patient whose treatment included an IDH1 peptide vaccine. Source of these receptors: a man in his thirties or forties with glioma.

This chain joins TRBV18 and TRBJ2-1, with 14 bases that match TRBD2. Germline V gives CDR1 KGHSH, CDR2 LQKENI. CDR3 length equals 17 residues. V gave up 6 bases and J gave up 6 bases; unmatched junction bases: 10. The CDR3: CASSQTSGRAWGNEQFF. The CDR3 nucleotides are TGTGCCAGCTCGCAGACTAGCGGGAGGGCCTGGGGCAATGAGCAGTTCTTC. The whole variable domain, remainder taken from reference TRBV18 and TRBJ2-1, is NAGVMQNPRHLVRRRGQEARLRCSPMKGHSHVYWYRQLPEEGLKFMVYLQKENIIDESGMPKERFSAEFPKEGPSILRIQQVVRGDSAAYFCASSQTSGRAWGNEQFFGPGTRLTVL.

The chain combines TRBV4-1 with TRBJ2-7; 14 bases fit TRBD2. Germline V gene sequence: CDR1 MGHRA, CDR2 YSYEKL. The CDR3 consists of 14 residues. V lost 4 bases and J lost 5; bases outside the gene matches: 1. The CDR3 DNA reads TGCGCCAGCAGCCGGGGACTAGCGGGAGACGAGCAGTACTTC. As protein: CASSRGLAGDEQYF.

The chain combines TRBV11-2 with TRBJ2-5, with a tentative D call TRBD2 (6 bases). The CDR3 consists of 19 residues. Germline CDR1 and CDR2: SGHAT and FQNNGV. V was pared by 1 base and J by 4 bases, with 25 bases between. Here the CDR3 reads CASSLASGTGDGRGETQYF. The DNA of the CDR3 is TGTGCCAGCAGCTTAGCCTCCGGGACGGGAGACGGGAGAGGAGAGACCCAGTACTTC.

The rearrangement joins TRBV4-1 to TRBJ1-1; D might be TRBD1 (5 bases). The CDR3 length is 14 residues. With 3 bases removed from V and 6 bases from J, the gap between germline ends came to 14 bases. Germline V gene data show CDR1 as MGHRA and CDR2 as YSYEKL. Here the CDR3 DNA reads TGCGCCAGCAGCCACCCGGGGGTTGCCGCTGAAGCTTTCTTT. Translation gives CASSHPGVAAEAFF.

The V call is TRBV7-9, the J call TRBJ1-1, with TRBD1 matching 8 bases. The V and J ends lost 3 bases and 0 bases, in that order; junction bases with no gene match: 6. The CDR3 is 16 residues long. Germline CDR1 is SEHNR and CDR2 is FQNEAQ (reference sequence). CDR3 region: CASSFPTGDLNTEAFF. The CDR3 coding sequence is TGTGCCAGCAGCTTCCCGACAGGGGATCTGAACACTGAAGCTTTCTTT.

The chain recombines TRBV7-9 with TRBJ2-1; 11 bases align to TRBD2. J lost 8 bases, V lost 3 bases, and 9 bases had no gene match. The germline CDR1 and CDR2 sequences are SEHNR and FQNEAQ (reference sequence). The CDR3 totals 16 residues. This chain's CDR3 is CASSFGLAGGTYEQFF. The CDR3, as DNA: TGTGCCAGCAGCTTTGGTCTAGCGGGAGGTACCTATGAGCAGTTCTTC.

The chain uses TRBV6-6 and TRBJ1-2, with 7 bases fitting TRBD1. CDR1 is MNHNY and CDR2 is SVGAGI in the germline V gene (reference sequence). The CDR3 totals 13 residues. The V and J ends lost 8 bases and 4 bases, in that order; junction bases with no gene match: 7. The CDR3, as DNA: TGTGCCAGCCTCCGGGACAGTTCCTATGGCTACACCTTC. This sequence encodes CASLRDSSYGYTF.

This chain links TRBV7-7 with TRBJ2-1; D might be TRBD1 (6 bases). V lost 1 base and J 5 bases, leaving 9 bases between the germline ends. The CDR3 totals 14 residues. CDR1 SSHAT and CDR2 FNYEAQ come from the germline V gene (reference sequence). The CDR3 loop is CASSLGAGDNEQFF. The CDR3, as DNA: TGTGCCAGCAGCTTAGGGGCAGGGGACAATGAGCAGTTCTTC.

CDR3 sequence: CASSLGQGVAYGYTF. The CDR3 DNA sequence: TGCGCCAGCAGCTTGGGACAGGGAGTTGCCTATGGCTACACCTTC. The V and J genes are TRBV5-1 and TRBJ1-2, with 7 bases matching TRBD1. The CDR3 covers 15 residues. The germline V gene has CDR1 SGHRS and CDR2 YFSETQ. Losses at the gene ends were 0 bases for V and 4 bases for J; bases not matched to a gene: 6. The whole variable domain, filled in from reference TRBV5-1 and TRBJ1-2, reads KAGVTQTPRYLIKTRGQQVTLSCSPISGHRSVSWYQQTPGQGLQFLFEYFSETQRNKGNFPGRFSGRQFSNSRSEMNVSTLELGDSALYLCASSLGQGVAYGYTFGSGTRLTVV.

The CDR3 loop is CASSGGEQYF. The CDR3 DNA sequence: TGTGCCAGCAGTGGAGGCGAGCAGTACTTC. The chain is built from TRBV2 and TRBJ2-7; D unclear. Between the trimmed V and J ends, which lost 4 bases and 6 bases, there was a span of 4 bases. CDR1 and CDR2 (germline): SNHLY, FYNNEI. CDR3 length equals 10 residues.

The chain joins TRBV5-1 to TRBJ2-7, with 7 bases fitting TRBD1. CDR1 is SGHRS, CDR2 YFSETQ, per germline. The CDR3 runs to 14 residues. J gave up 1 base and V 2 bases, and 3 bases lay outside the gene matches. Written as DNA, the CDR3 is TGCGCCAGCAGCTTAGGGACAGCATCCTACGAGCAGTACTTC. Its translation is CASSLGTASYEQYF.

This clone was detected a few times. This rearrangement joins TRBV19 to TRBJ1-5; D remains ambiguous. The V and J ends lost 5 bases and 9 bases respectively, with 8 bases between them. This CDR3 has 11 amino acids. CDR1 is LNHDA and CDR2 is SQIVND in the germline V gene (reference sequence). CDR3 residues: CASSWYGPQHF. The CDR3 DNA sequence: TGTGCCAGTAGTTGGTATGGGCCCCAGCATTTT. The full variable domain, its missing parts supplied by reference TRBV19 and TRBJ1-5, is DGGITQSPKYLFRKEGQNVTLSCEQNLNHDAMYWYRQDPGQGLRLIYYSQIVNDFQKGDIAEGYSVSREKKESFPLTVTSAQKNPTAFYLCASSWYGPQHFGDGTRLSIL.

The CDR3 region has the DNA TGTGCCAGCCCTATCGATGGGGTGTGGGACACTGAAGCTTTCTTT. It encodes CASPIDGVWDTEAFF. The chain has TRBV7-9 and TRBJ1-1; D is unclear. The V end was cut by 8 bases, the J end by 3 bases, with 19 bases between. Germline V lookup: CDR1 SEHNR, CDR2 FQNEAQ (reference sequence). The CDR3 is 15 amino acids.

This clone was seen only a few times. The gene calls are TRBV7-9 and TRBJ1-2; D is unclear. Deletions cut 3 bases from V and 2 bases from J, with 7 bases between. Germline V gives CDR1 SEHNR, CDR2 FQNEAQ (reference sequence). CDR3 length equals 13 residues. The CDR3: CASSLRQNYGYTF. In DNA, the CDR3 is TGTGCCAGCAGCTTGAGGCAGAACTATGGCTACACCTTC.

The chain couples TRBV7-9 to TRBJ2-3; 7 nucleotides align to TRBD2. The germline gives CDR1 SEHNR, CDR2 FQNEAQ (reference sequence). CDR3 length: 14 residues. With V trimmed by 2 bases and J by 4 bases, 3 bases remained unmatched. CDR3 region: CASSLTGGADTQYF. CDR3 DNA: TGTGCCAGCAGCTTAACGGGAGGAGCAGATACGCAGTATTTT.

This rearrangement joins TRBV5-1 to TRBJ2-7; 11 bases match TRBD2. CDR3 size: 18 residues. The ends lost 0 bases at V and 0 bases at J; junction bases unmatched: 8. CDR1 is SGHRS and CDR2 is YFSETQ in the germline V gene. The CDR3 bases are TGCGCCAGCAGCTTGGTAGGTAGCGGGAGGGCCTCCTCCTACGAGCAGTACTTC. This translates into CASSLVGSGRASSYEQYF.

The V gene is TRBV5-1, the J gene TRBJ1-1; no firm D call. The ends were cut back, 6 bases at V and 1 base at J, with 10 bases in the middle. CDR3 length: 13 amino acids. Germline CDR1 SGHRS, CDR2 YFSETQ. CDR3 nucleotide sequence: TGCGCCAGCACCTCTCCTGGGAACACTGAAGCTTTCTTT. This sequence encodes CASTSPGNTEAFF.

This chain connects TRBV2 to TRBJ1-3; no reliable D call. The germline V gene has CDR1 SNHLY and CDR2 FYNNEI. The V gene lost 2 bases and the J gene lost 1 base, with 12 bases spanning the gap. This CDR3 is built from 16 residues. The CDR3 is CASSERWTASGNTIYF. CDR3 nucleotides: TGTGCCAGCAGTGAAAGGTGGACGGCTTCTGGAAACACCATATATTTT.

The chain combines TRBV5-1 with TRBJ2-5; 15 bases are shared with TRBD2. CDR3 length equals 16 residues. The germline gives CDR1 SGHRS, CDR2 YFSETQ. V trimming: 4 bases; J trimming: 4 bases; junction bases outside the gene matches: 5. Here the CDR3 DNA reads TGCGCCAGCAGCATAGGACTAGCGGGAGGGGGAGAGACCCAGTACTTC. Translating it yields CASSIGLAGGGETQYF.

The J gene is TRBJ1-4, the V gene TRBV7-8; TRBD1 matches 8 bases. Germline assignment: CDR1 SGHVS and CDR2 FQNEAQ. The V and J ends lost 5 bases and 6 bases, in that order; junction bases with no gene match: 8. CDR3 length equals 15 residues. In nucleotides, the CDR3 is TGTGCCAGCAGCCCTCGGGACAGGATTGATGAAAAACTGTTTTTT. This codes for CASSPRDRIDEKLFF.